These 10 T cell receptor beta chains originate from one sample sequenced in a study of blood T cell repertoires in COVID-19. Repertoires were generated with immunoSEQ multiplex PCR, while TCRdb's copy carries only in-frame clones and drops some. The table lists about 200,000 clones, roughly 84% of them singletons. The sample taken for sequencing was peripheral blood. The source of these receptors is a man aged 45-65 years with COVID-19, enrolled during active disease.

This clone was seen a few times. The chain links TRBV6-5 to TRBJ2-1, with a possible D match to TRBD2 (5 bases). Germline V CDR1 and CDR2: MNHEY, SVGAGI. V lost 2 bases to trimming and J lost 2 bases, with 13 bases between them. The CDR3 spans 16 residues. The CDR3 coding sequence is TGTGCCAGCAGTTACGGCTGGCGGGCCGCCTACAATGAGCAGTTCTTC. Residues: CASSYGWRAAYNEQFF.

This clone was detected only once. The J gene is TRBJ2-1, the V gene TRBV5-4; 8 nucleotides align to TRBD2. Germline lookup yields CDR1 SGHNT and CDR2 YYREEE (reference sequence). The CDR3 runs 19 residues. V lost 0 bases to trimming and J lost 0 bases; unmatched junction nucleotides: 11. CDR3 loop: CASSLVGGGLPSSYNEQFF. For the CDR3, the DNA is TGTGCCAGCAGCTTGGTAGGCGGGGGGCTTCCAAGCTCCTACAATGAGCAGTTCTTC.

The chain employs TRBV28 and TRBJ1-2; possibly TRBD1 for D (5 bases). The CDR3 covers 15 residues. Deletions cut 1 base from V and 5 bases from J, with 14 bases between. CDR1 is MDHEN, CDR2 SYDVKM, per germline. CDR3 coding DNA: TGTGCCAGCAGTTTATCCCCAGGGCCTCCTTATGGCTACACCTTC. This codes for CASSLSPGPPYGYTF.

The chain joins TRBV9 to TRBJ1-1, with TRBD1 as a possible D gene (5 bases). V lost 0 bases, J lost 1 base, and 10 bases lay in between. Germline assignment: CDR1 SGDLS and CDR2 YYNGEE. The CDR3 consists of 15 residues. The CDR3 spells CASSVVGGENTEAFF. The CDR3 DNA sequence: TGTGCCAGCAGCGTAGTAGGAGGGGAGAACACTGAAGCTTTCTTT.

V is TRBV6-5 and J is TRBJ2-2; D is perhaps TRBD2 (6 bases). The CDR3 loop spans 14 amino acids. In germline, CDR1 is MNHEY, CDR2 SVGAGI. Trimming removed 11 bases at V and 4 bases at J, with 17 bases between. The CDR3 protein is CASLRAGLTGELFF. The CDR3 nucleotides are TGTGCCTCATTGAGGGCGGGACTCACCGGGGAGCTGTTTTTT.

This chain uses TRBV3-1 (or the pseudogene TRBV3-2) with TRBJ2-1; D unclear. This CDR3 comprises 14 residues. V was cut by 0 bases and J by 4 bases, with 7 bases left in between. Germline CDR1 and CDR2: LGHDT and YNNKEL (reference sequence). The CDR3 loop reads CASSQDTLYNEQFF. The CDR3 coding sequence is TGTGCCAGCAGCCAAGATACCCTATACAATGAGCAGTTCTTC.

This chain links TRBV7-2 with TRBJ2-7, with D hard to call. The V gene's germline CDR1 is SGHTA and CDR2 FQGNSA. There are 11 residues in the CDR3. Trimming removed 5 bases at V and 6 bases at J, with 8 bases between. The CDR3: CASSAQREQYF. CDR3 DNA: TGTGCCAGCAGCGCCCAGCGCGAGCAGTACTTC.

This clone has more than one count but fewer than ten. The chain uses TRBV2 and TRBJ1-6, with D tentatively TRBD1 (6 bases). The CDR3 extends over 13 amino acids. Deletions cut 10 bases from V and 5 bases from J, with 12 bases between. Germline-derived CDR1 and CDR2 are SNHLY and FYNNEI. CDR3 in amino acids: CAIQGSHNSPLHF. CDR3 bases: TGTGCCATCCAGGGGTCTCATAATTCACCCCTCCACTTT.

The chain is built from TRBV3-1 (or the pseudogene TRBV3-2) and TRBJ2-4; 9 bases are shared with TRBD2. CDR3 size: 16 residues. CDR1 LGHDT and CDR2 YNNKEL come from the germline V gene (reference sequence). Trimming took 3 bases from V and 0 from J; bases not matched to a gene: 3. CDR3 residues: CASSHLAGAAKNIQYF. The CDR3 nucleotides are TGTGCCAGCAGCCATTTAGCGGGAGCAGCCAAAAACATTCAGTACTTC.

The chain combines TRBV19 with TRBJ2-1; 7 bases are a match to TRBD2. CDR3 size: 14 residues. Per germline, CDR1 LNHDA and CDR2 SQIVND (reference sequence). The trim removed 7 bases at V and 0 bases at J, leaving 3 bases unmatched. CDR3: CASIGGSSYNEQFF. CDR3 bases: TGTGCCAGTATAGGCGGGAGCTCCTACAATGAGCAGTTCTTC.